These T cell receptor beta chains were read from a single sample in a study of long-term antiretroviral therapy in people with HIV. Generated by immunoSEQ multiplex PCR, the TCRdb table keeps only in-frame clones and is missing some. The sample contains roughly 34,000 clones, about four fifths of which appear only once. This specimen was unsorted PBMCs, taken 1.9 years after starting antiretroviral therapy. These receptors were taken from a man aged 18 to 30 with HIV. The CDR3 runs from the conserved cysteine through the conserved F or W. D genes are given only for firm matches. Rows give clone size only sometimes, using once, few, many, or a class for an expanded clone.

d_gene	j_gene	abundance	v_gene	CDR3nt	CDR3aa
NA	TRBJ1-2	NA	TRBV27	TGTGCCAGCACTTCGGGACATCCGGCGAGGGGCTACACCTTC	CASTSGHPARGYTF
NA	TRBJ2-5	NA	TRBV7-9	TGTGCCAGCAGCTTGTTGCCCCCTGAGTCAGAGACCCAGTACTTC	CASSLLPPESETQYF
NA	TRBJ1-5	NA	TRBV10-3	TGTGCCATCAGGTCAGATAGTAGCAATCAGCCCCAGCATTTT	CAIRSDSSNQPQHF
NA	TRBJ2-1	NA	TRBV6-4	TGTGCCAGCAGTGGGGGCGGGGACGGCAATGAGCAGTTCTTC	CASSGGGDGNEQFF
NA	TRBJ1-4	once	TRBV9	TGTGCCAGCAGCGTAGGACCGGGTGAAAAACTGTTTTTT	CASSVGPGEKLFF
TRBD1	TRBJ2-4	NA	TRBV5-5	TGTGCCAGCAGCTTGGCCCAGACAGGGTCGGCCAAAAACATTCAGTACTTC	CASSLAQTGSAKNIQYF
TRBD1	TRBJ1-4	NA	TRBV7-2	TGTGCCAGCATCCAGGACAGGGGAGGGGAAAAACTGTTTTTT	CASIQDRGGEKLFF
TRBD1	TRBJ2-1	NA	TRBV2	TGTGCCAGCAGTGAAGGGACAGGTACTCCCCCAACGAATGAGCAGTTCTTC	CASSEGTGTPPTNEQFF
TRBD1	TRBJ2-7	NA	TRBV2	TGTGCCAGCATTAACCCCCCCCGGGACAGGGGTTACGAGCAGTACTTC	CASINPPRDRGYEQYF
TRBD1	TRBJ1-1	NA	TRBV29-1	TGCAGCGTGATGGGACAGGGGGGTACGAACACTGAAGCTTTCTTT	CSVMGQGGTNTEAFF
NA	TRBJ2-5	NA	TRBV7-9	TGTGCCAGCAGCTTAGTGGGCTCGGGGGCGAGGGAGACCCAGTACTTC	CASSLVGSGARETQYF
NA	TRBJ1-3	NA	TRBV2	TGTGCCAGCAGTGGCCAAGTGGGAAACACCATATATTTT	CASSGQVGNTIYF
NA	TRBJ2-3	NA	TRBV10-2	TGCGCCAGCAGCGGACAGACAGATACGCAGTATTTT	CASSGQTDTQYF
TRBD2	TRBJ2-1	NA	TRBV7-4	TGTGCCAGCAGGGAGGCGCTAGCGGGGTTTGTAAATGAGCAGTTCTTC	CASREALAGFVNEQFF
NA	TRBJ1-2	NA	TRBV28	TGTGCCAGCAGCCTAGTAGGCTATGGCTACACCTTC	CASSLVGYGYTF
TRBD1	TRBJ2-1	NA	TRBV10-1	TGCGCCAGCAGTGCCAGGGGACAGGGCATCAATGAGCAGTTCTTC	CASSARGQGINEQFF
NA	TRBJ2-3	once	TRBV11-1	TGTGCCAGCAGCTTAGAGCCAGAAAATACGCAGTATTTT	CASSLEPENTQYF